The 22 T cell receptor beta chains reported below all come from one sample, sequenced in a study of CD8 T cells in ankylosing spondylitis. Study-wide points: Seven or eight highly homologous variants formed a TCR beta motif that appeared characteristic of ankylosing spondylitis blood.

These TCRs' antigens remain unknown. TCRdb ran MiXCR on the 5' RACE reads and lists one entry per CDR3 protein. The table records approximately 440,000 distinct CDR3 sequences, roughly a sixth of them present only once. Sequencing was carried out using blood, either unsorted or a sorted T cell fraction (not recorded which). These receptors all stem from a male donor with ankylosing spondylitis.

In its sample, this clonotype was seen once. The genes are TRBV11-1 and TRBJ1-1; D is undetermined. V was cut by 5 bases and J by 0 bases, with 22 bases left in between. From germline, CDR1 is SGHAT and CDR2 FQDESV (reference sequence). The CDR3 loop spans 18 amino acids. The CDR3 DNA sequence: TGTGCCAGCAGCCCAAAGTGGGAAGGCCTAGGGATGAACACTGAAGCTTTCTTT. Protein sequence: CASSPKWEGLGMNTEAFF. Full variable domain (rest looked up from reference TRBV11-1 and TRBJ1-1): EAEVAQSPRYKITEKSQAVAFWCDPISGHATLYWYRQILGQGPELLVQFQDESVVDDSQLPKDRFSAERLKGVDSTLKIQPAELGDSAMYLCASSPKWEGLGMNTEAFFGQGTRLTVV.

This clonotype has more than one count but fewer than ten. DNA for the CDR3: TGCAGCGTAACCGGGACAGGGTTTCAAGGGGAGCTGTTTTTT. This codes for CSVTGTGFQGELFF. This chain links TRBV29-1 with TRBJ2-2, with 9 bases that match TRBD1. Germline assignment: CDR1 SQVTM and CDR2 ANQGSEA. The CDR3 is made up of 14 amino acids. With V trimmed by 6 bases and J by 8 bases, 10 bases remained unmatched.

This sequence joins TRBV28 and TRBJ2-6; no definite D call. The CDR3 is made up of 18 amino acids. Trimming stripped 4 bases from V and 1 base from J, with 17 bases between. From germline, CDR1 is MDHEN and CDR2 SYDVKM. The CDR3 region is CASSSPGSVESGANVLTF. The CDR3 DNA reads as TGTGCCAGCAGTTCACCGGGCTCAGTAGAATCTGGGGCCAACGTCCTGACTTTC.

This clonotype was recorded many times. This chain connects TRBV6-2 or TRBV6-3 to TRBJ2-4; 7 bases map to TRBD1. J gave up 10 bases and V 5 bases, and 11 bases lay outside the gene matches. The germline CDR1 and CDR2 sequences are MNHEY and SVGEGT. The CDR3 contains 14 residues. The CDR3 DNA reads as TGTGCCAGCAGTCGACCACCCCAGGGGGAGATTCAGTACTTC. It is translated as CASSRPPQGEIQYF.

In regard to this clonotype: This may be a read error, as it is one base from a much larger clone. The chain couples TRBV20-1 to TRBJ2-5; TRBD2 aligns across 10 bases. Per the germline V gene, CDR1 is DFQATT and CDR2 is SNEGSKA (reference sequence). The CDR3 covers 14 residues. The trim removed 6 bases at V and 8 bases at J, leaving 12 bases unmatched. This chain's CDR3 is CSAVWTSGMGTQYF. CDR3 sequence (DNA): TGCAGTGCGGTCTGGACTAGCGGCATGGGAACCCAGTACTTC.

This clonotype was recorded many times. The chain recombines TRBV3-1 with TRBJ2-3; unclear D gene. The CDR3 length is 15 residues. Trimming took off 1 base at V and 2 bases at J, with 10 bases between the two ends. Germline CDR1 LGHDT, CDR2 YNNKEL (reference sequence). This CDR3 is CASSQGSGNTDTQYF. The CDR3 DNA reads TGTGCCAGCAGCCAAGGATCCGGCAACACAGATACGCAGTATTTT.

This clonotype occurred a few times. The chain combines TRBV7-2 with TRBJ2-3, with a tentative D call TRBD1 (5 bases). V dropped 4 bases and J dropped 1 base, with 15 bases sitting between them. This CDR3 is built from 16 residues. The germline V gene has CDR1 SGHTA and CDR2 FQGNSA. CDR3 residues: CASSSSGKRGTDTQYF. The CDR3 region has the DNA TGTGCCAGCAGCTCCTCAGGGAAAAGGGGCACAGATACGCAGTATTTT.

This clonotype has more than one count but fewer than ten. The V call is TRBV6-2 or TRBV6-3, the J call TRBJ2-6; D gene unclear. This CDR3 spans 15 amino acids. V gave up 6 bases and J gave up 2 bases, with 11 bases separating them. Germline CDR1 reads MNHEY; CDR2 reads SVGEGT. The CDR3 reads CASRTERTGANVLTF. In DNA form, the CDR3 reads TGTGCCAGCAGAACCGAGAGGACTGGGGCCAACGTCCTGACTTTC.

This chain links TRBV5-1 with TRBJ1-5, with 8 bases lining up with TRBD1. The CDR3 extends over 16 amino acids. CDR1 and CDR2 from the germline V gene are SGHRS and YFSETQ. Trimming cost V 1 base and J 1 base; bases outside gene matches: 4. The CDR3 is CASSLTGGVSNQPQHF. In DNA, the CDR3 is TGCGCCAGCAGCTTGACAGGGGGAGTCAGCAATCAGCCCCAGCATTTT.

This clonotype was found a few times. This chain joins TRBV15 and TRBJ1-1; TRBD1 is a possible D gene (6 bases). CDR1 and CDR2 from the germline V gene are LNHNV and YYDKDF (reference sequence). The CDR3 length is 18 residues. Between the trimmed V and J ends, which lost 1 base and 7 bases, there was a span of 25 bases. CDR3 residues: CATSRAIRQVGQGFEAFF. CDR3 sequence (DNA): TGTGCCACCAGCAGAGCGATACGTCAGGTCGGCCAGGGGTTTGAAGCTTTCTTT. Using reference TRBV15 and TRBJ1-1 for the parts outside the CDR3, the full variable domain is DAMVIQNPRYQVTQFGKPVTLSCSQTLNHNVMYWYQQKSSQAPKLLFHYYDKDFNNEADTPDNFQSRRPNTSFCFLDIRSPGLGDTAMYLCATSRAIRQVGQGFEAFFGQGTRLTVV.

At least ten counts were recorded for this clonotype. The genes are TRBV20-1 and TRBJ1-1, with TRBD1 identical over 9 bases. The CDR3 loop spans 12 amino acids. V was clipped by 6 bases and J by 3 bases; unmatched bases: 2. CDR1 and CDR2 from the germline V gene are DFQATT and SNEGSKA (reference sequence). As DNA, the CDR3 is TGCAGTGCGACAGGGGGGGACACTGAAGCTTTCTTT. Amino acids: CSATGGDTEAFF.

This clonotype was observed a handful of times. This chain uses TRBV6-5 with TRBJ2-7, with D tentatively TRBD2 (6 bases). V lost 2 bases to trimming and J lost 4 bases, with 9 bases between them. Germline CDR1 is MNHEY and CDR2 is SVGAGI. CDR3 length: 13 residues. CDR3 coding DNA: TGTGCCAGCAGTTACGGGAGGAGATACGAGCAGTACTTC. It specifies CASSYGRRYEQYF.

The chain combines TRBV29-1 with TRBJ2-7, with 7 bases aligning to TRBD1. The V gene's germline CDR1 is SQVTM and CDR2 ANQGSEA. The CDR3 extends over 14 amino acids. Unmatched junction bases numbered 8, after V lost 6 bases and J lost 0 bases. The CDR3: CSVRGQGDSYEQYF. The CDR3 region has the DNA TGCAGCGTCCGAGGGCAGGGGGACTCCTACGAGCAGTACTTC.

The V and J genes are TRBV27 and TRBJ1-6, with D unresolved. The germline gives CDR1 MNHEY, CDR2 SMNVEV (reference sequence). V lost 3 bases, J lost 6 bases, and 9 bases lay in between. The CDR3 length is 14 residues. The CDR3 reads CASSLQRVNSPLHF. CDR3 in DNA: TGTGCCAGCAGTTTGCAACGGGTTAATTCACCCCTCCACTTT.

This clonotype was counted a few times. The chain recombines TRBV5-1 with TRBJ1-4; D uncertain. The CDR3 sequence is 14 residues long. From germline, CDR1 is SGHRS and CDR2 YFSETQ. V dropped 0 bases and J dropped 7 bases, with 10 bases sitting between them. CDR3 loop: CASSLGTEGEKLFF. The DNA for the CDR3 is TGCGCCAGCAGCTTGGGGACGGAGGGTGAAAAACTGTTTTTT.

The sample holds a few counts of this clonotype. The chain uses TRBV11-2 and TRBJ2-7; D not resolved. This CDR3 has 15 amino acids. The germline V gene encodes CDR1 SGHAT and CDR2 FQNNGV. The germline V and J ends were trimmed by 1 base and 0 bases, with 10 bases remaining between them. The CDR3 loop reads CASSLGLVYSYEQYF. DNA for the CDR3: TGTGCCAGCAGCTTAGGTCTGGTCTACTCCTACGAGCAGTACTTC. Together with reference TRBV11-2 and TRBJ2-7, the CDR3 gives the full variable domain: EAGVAQSPRYKIIEKRQSVAFWCNPISGHATLYWYQQILGQGPKLLIQFQNNGVVDDSQLPKDRFSAERLKGVDSTLKIQPAKLEDSAVYLCASSLGLVYSYEQYFGPGTRLTVT.

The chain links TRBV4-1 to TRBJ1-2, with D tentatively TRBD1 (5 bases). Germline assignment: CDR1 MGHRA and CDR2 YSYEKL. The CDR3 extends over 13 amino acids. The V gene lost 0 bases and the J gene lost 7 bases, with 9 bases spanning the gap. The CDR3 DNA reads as TGCGCCAGCAGCCAAGATGGAGGGGTTGGCTACACCTTC. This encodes CASSQDGGVGYTF.

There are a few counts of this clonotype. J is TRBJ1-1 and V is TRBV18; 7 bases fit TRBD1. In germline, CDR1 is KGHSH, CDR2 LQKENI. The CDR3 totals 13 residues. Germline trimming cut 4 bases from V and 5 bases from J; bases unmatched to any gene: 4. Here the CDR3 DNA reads TGTGCCAGCTCACTAGGGACAGCAACTGAAGCTTTCTTT. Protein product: CASSLGTATEAFF.

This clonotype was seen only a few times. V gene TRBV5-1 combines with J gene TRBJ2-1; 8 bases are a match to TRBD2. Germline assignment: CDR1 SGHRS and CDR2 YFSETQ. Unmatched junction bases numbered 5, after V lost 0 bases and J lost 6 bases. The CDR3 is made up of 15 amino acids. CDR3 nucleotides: TGCGCCAGCAGCTTGGAGACGGGGGGGCTCAATGAGCAGTTCTTC. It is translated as CASSLETGGLNEQFF.

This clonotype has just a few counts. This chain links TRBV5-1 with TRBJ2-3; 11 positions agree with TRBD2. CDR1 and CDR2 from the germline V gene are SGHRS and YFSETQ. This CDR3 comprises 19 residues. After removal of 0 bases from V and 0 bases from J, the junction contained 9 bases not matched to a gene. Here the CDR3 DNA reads TGCGCCAGCAGCTTGGCCAGGACTAGCGGGTCCTCTAGCACAGATACGCAGTATTTT. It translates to CASSLARTSGSSSTDTQYF.

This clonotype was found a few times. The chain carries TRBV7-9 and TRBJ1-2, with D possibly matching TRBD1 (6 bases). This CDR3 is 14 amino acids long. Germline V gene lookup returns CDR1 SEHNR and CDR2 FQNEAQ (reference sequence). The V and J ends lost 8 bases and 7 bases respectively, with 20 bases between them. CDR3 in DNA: TGTGCCAGCCTGAGATTAACAGGGACGGGTGGCTACACCTTC. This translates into CASLRLTGTGGYTF.

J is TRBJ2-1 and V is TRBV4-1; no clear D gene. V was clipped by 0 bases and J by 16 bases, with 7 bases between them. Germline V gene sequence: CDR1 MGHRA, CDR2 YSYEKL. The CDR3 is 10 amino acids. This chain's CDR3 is CASSQEMGFF. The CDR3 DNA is TGCGCCAGCAGCCAAGAAATGGGTTTCTTC.